This TCR beta chain was sequenced for a study of long-term antiretroviral therapy in people with HIV. Study-level information: When the earliest samples were collected, ART was typically delayed until CD4 counts fell.

The assay used was immunoSEQ (version v3.0), run at survey level. Measured with immunoSEQ multiplex PCR; TCRdb has only the in-frame clones, and not every one. The sample consists of about 20,000 clones, about 78% of them appearing once. This clone is medium-sized within its sample. Its matching antigen is unknown. General observations from the study: The study found that diversity rose after ART but stayed below transplant donor controls.

The junction had 8 bases not matched to a gene; V was cut back by 8 bases and J by 5 bases. This CDR3 comprises 15 residues. Germline CDR1 LNHDA, CDR2 SQIVND (reference sequence). The receptor's source is a woman in her forties or fifties with HIV. The chain combines TRBV19 with TRBJ2-1; 11 bases line up with TRBD2. Sample: unsorted PBMCs, taken 0.3 years after starting antiretroviral therapy. The CDR3 region has the DNA TGTGCCAGTGTCCCCGGGACTAGCGGCAACAATGAGCAGTTCTTC. Residues: CASVPGTSGNNEQFF. The variable domain in full, completed from reference TRBV19 and TRBJ2-1, reads DGGITQSPKYLFRKEGQNVTLSCEQNLNHDAMYWYRQDPGQGLRLIYYSQIVNDFQKGDIAEGYSVSREKKESFPLTVTSAQKNPTAFYLCASVPGTSGNNEQFFGPGTRLTVL.